This T cell receptor (beta chain) was sequenced in a study of T cells after yellow fever vaccination (dated by TCRdb to between 2018 and 2020). With regard to the full study: The SMART-Seq v4 Ultra Low Input RNA kit was used to prepare libraries from fractions with low cell numbers. Two healthy male donors, one aged 18 to 30 and one aged 30 to 40 years, made up the cohort. Bulk PBMC replicates and cell subsets were isolated from blood drawn at multiple timepoints before and after both primary and secondary immunization. To follow T-cell clones before and after both primary and booster YFV17D yellow fever vaccination, bulk TCR alpha and beta repertoires underwent longitudinal sequencing. Overall study outcomes, separate from this receptor: Computational filtering was required because FACS-sorted repertoires could contain abundant contaminating clonotypes from the bulk population. Most clones expanded after primary vaccination were re-detected after the booster (almost 97% of CD4 and 88% of CD8), suggesting broad memory maintenance. Compared with the primary T-cell response, the secondary T-cell response was faster but weaker, reaching its peak on day 5 rather than on day 15. A small share of clonotypes occurred in both CD4 and CD8 compartments, likely arising from convergent recombination. The study included only two donors, which limits how far the findings can be generalized.

Sample treatment or condition, as interpreted from the label and publication: live attenuated yellow fever vaccine strain. At each blood-draw timepoint, two biological replicates of bulk PBMCs were collected. PBMCs were isolated from peripheral blood using a standard Ficoll-Paque protocol. TriZol was used to extract RNA from bulk PBMCs, from CD4 and CD8 fractions, and from dextramer-positive and dextramer-negative fractions. At the junction V is shortened by 5 bases and J by 7 bases, with 14 bases in between. From its cysteine to its phenylalanine, the CDR3 spans 13 amino acids. Only the CDR3 DNA is retained, 39 bases long and in frame from the first base. For sequencing, an Illumina NovaSeq 6000 was employed. TCR cDNA was synthesized by 5'RACE template switching, which introduced a universal primer site and unique molecular identifiers. cDNA synthesis was primed from both the TCR alpha and TCR beta constant segments. Library amplification involved two PCR steps, and the second step added sample barcodes and sequencing adapters. Sequencing of libraries was performed on Illumina HiSeq 2500 (2x100 bp) or NovaSeq (2x150 bp). The original methods were these. Demultiplexing of reads and collapsing into UMI consensus sequences were performed with MIGEC, and V(D)J alignment was carried out with MiXCR. Clonotypes responding to the vaccine were identified with edgeR on replicate PBMC samples, with the criteria of FDR below 0.01 and a log2 fold change above 5 up to day 15. Bulk clonotypes were assigned CD4 or CD8 identity according to which sequenced CD4 or CD8 repertoire held them at higher abundance. Using fastp trimming at Q25 and MiXCR clonotype assembly, TCRdb reanalyzed the public sequencing data and kept in-frame beta chains. Identical CDR3 protein sequences are pooled into one entry, listed with their most common genes and DNA. These V and J calls originate from TCRdb's pipeline instead of the authors' own analysis. The sample has about 310,000 distinct CDR3 sequences on record, about 3.5% of them singletons. Around 24% of the sample goes to the ten largest clones.

This clonotype has just a few counts. The antigen it binds to is not known. Nothing much larger sits one base from this clone, and base qualities are not available. The chain joins TRBV12-3 or TRBV12-4 to TRBJ1-1; confidence is insufficient to name the D gene. The sample here was PBMCs, taken on the day of the yellow fever booster vaccination. The source is a man in his late teens or twenties who received the YFV17D yellow fever vaccine. The CDR3 is CASSQTEEGEAFF. In nucleotide form, the sequence is TGTGCCAGCAGTCAGACTGAAGAAGGTGAAGCTTTCTTT.